The 30 T cell receptor beta chains below come from one sample, sequenced in a study of blood T cell repertoires in COVID-19. TCRdb's table, derived via immunoSEQ multiplex PCR, lists solely in-frame clones and lacks some. The sample carries about 85,000 clones, about 91% recorded once. Sequencing input: peripheral blood. These TCRs come from a human donor with active COVID-19. The donor label of this sample is uncertain.

The chain links TRBV5-6 to TRBJ2-3; no reliable D call. V gave up 1 base and J gave up 2 bases, with 11 bases separating them. The germline V gene encodes CDR1 SGHDT and CDR2 YYEEEE. This CDR3 is built from 15 residues. The CDR3 sequence: CASSLWQFFTDTQYF. CDR3 nucleotides: TGTGCCAGCAGCTTGTGGCAGTTTTTCACAGATACGCAGTATTTT.

The rearrangement joins TRBV7-2 to TRBJ1-5; D not certain. This CDR3 region has 14 residues. V lost 5 bases, J lost 0 bases, and 8 bases lay in between. Germline V gene sequence: CDR1 SGHTA, CDR2 FQGNSA. The CDR3 spells CASSQEVSNQPQHF. The CDR3 nucleotides read TGTGCCAGCAGCCAGGAGGTTAGCAATCAGCCCCAGCATTTT.

The chain couples TRBV6-5 to TRBJ1-1; no clear D gene. The germline V gene has CDR1 MNHEY and CDR2 SVGAGI. V lost 6 bases and J lost 2, with 13 bases in between. The CDR3 has 14 amino acids. The CDR3 nucleotides are TGTGCCAGCAGGAAGATGGAGGTCAACACTGAAGCTTTCTTT. Its protein product is CASRKMEVNTEAFF.

This chain uses TRBV28 with TRBJ2-1, with D tentatively TRBD2 (7 bases). The CDR3 has 16 residues. V gave up 5 bases and J gave up 7 bases, with 21 bases separating them. Germline CDR1 and CDR2: MDHEN and SYDVKM. The CDR3 DNA reads TGTGCCAGCAGTCCTCGAAGAGGGGGGGTGGGGAATGAGCAGTTCTTC. This gives the protein CASSPRRGGVGNEQFF.

The gene calls are TRBV6-5 and TRBJ2-2; 7 bases map to TRBD1. V was clipped by 6 bases and J by 4 bases; unmatched bases: 8. CDR3 length equals 15 residues. Germline V gives CDR1 MNHEY, CDR2 SVGAGI. The CDR3 sequence is CASSPDRASTGELFF. As DNA, the CDR3 is TGTGCCAGCAGCCCCGACAGGGCGAGCACCGGGGAGCTGTTTTTT.

The chain employs TRBV2 and TRBJ2-5; D might be TRBD2 (6 bases). The V and J ends lost 6 bases and 1 base respectively, with 12 bases between them. CDR3 length equals 14 residues. Germline V lookup: CDR1 SNHLY, CDR2 FYNNEI. In DNA form, the CDR3 reads TGTGCCAGCAGGGTCGACGGGGGCCAAGAGACCCAGTACTTC. It yields the protein CASRVDGGQETQYF.

This chain uses TRBV9 with TRBJ2-1, with TRBD2 matching over 9 bases. The CDR3 consists of 15 residues. CDR1 is SGDLS and CDR2 is YYNGEE in the germline V gene. J lost 4 bases, V lost 4 bases, and 6 bases had no gene match. CDR3 DNA: TGTGCCAGCAGCCCCGGCAGCGGGGGGTACAATGAGCAGTTCTTC. This translates into CASSPGSGGYNEQFF.

This chain joins TRBV27 and TRBJ2-7; a possible D gene is TRBD1 (5 bases). There are 16 residues in the CDR3. Germline values: CDR1 MNHEY, CDR2 SMNVEV (reference sequence). Trimming left V 3 bases short and J 3 bases short, with 18 bases between. CDR3 sequence reads: CASSFSQGPIIYEQYF. The CDR3, as DNA: TGTGCCAGCAGTTTTTCTCAGGGCCCTATTATCTACGAGCAGTACTTC.

The chain recombines TRBV20-1 with TRBJ1-2; no clear D. The CDR3 runs 16 residues. In germline, CDR1 is DFQATT, CDR2 SNEGSKA (reference sequence). Trimming shortened V by 3 bases and J by 1 base, and 18 bases separated the two germline ends. The CDR3 spells CSASRVAGGLNYGYTF. In DNA, the CDR3 is TGCAGTGCTAGTCGTGTTGCGGGTGGACTTAACTATGGCTACACCTTC.

J is TRBJ2-3 and V is TRBV2; a weak D match, TRBD2 (6 bases). The germline gives CDR1 SNHLY, CDR2 FYNNEI. The CDR3 spans 15 residues. V dropped 6 bases and J dropped 3 bases, with 16 bases sitting between them. As DNA, the CDR3 is TGTGCCAGCAGGGCCCGGGACTTAGAGACAGATACGCAGTATTTT. Translated, it gives CASRARDLETDTQYF.

The chain combines TRBV6-5 with TRBJ2-1; 10 nucleotides align to TRBD2. The V gene's germline CDR1 is MNHEY and CDR2 SVGAGI. This CDR3 region has 15 residues. Trimming took 6 bases from V and 3 from J; bases not matched to a gene: 5. The CDR3 here is CASSTIAGGYNEQFF. DNA for the CDR3: TGTGCCAGCAGCACCATAGCGGGGGGCTACAATGAGCAGTTCTTC.

This chain connects TRBV27 to TRBJ1-5; 7 nucleotides match TRBD1. The germline V gene has CDR1 MNHEY and CDR2 SMNVEV (reference sequence). Trimming at V came to 2 bases and at J to 6 bases, leaving 7 bases not matched to a gene. The CDR3 contains 15 residues. The CDR3 sequence: CASSLIAQGTQPQHF. CDR3 bases: TGTGCCAGCAGTTTAATCGCACAGGGGACTCAGCCCCAGCATTTT.

The count of this clone is one. CDR3 residues: CASSLSSANTGELFF. The CDR3 DNA sequence: TGTGCCAGCAGCTTGAGCAGCGCCAACACCGGGGAGCTGTTTTTT. This sequence joins TRBV7-3 and TRBJ2-2; no clear D gene. The CDR3 has 15 residues. Looked up from germline, CDR1 is SGHTA and CDR2 is FQGTGA. V dropped 3 bases and J dropped 2 bases, with 10 bases sitting between them. Full variable domain (outside the CDR3, taken from reference TRBV7-3 and TRBJ2-2): GAGVSQTPSNKVTEKGKYVELRCDPISGHTALYWYRQSLGQGPEFLIYFQGTGAADDSGLPNDRFFAVRPEGSVSTLKIQRTERGDSAVYLCASSLSSANTGELFFGEGSRLTVL.

The rearrangement uses TRBV5-4 and TRBJ2-5; D is possibly TRBD2 (5 bases). The CDR3 runs 14 residues. Trimming cost V 4 bases and J 2 bases, with 12 bases left between them. Germline-derived CDR1 and CDR2 are SGHNT and YYREEE (reference sequence). CDR3 sequence reads: CASSATSPQETQYF. The CDR3 DNA reads TGTGCCAGCAGCGCCACTAGTCCGCAAGAGACCCAGTACTTC.

The J gene is TRBJ2-4, the V gene TRBV14, with D possibly TRBD1 on 6 matching bases. Germline values: CDR1 SGHDN, CDR2 FVKESK. The ends were cut back, 4 bases at V and 0 bases at J, with 10 bases in the middle. The CDR3 is 15 residues long. In DNA, the CDR3 is TGTGCCAGCAGCCTGGGACAACCAGCCAAAAACATTCAGTACTTC. Its protein product is CASSLGQPAKNIQYF.

This clone was recorded only once. The chain links TRBV28 to TRBJ2-1, with 11 bases that match TRBD2. The germline gives CDR1 MDHEN, CDR2 SYDVKM. CDR3 size: 21 residues. The J segment lost 0 bases and the V segment lost 6 bases, leaving 19 bases of the junction unmatched. The chain's CDR3 is CASSTKILAGGGRSSYNEQFF. The CDR3 region has the DNA TGTGCCAGCAGCACTAAGATCCTAGCGGGGGGCGGCCGTAGCTCCTACAATGAGCAGTTCTTC.

The chain is built from TRBV9 and TRBJ2-5; weak D call: TRBD1 (6 bases). V was trimmed by 4 bases and J by 5 bases, leaving 12 bases between them. Germline values: CDR1 SGDLS, CDR2 YYNGEE. CDR3 length: 13 residues. The DNA for the CDR3 is TGTGCCAGCAGCCCGGATCAGGGGGAGACCCAGTACTTC. The encoded protein is CASSPDQGETQYF.

The chain employs TRBV21-1 and TRBJ1-1; the D call TRBD1 from the table was never checked on the DNA. TRBV21-1 is a pseudogene segment. The CDR3 has 15 residues. CDR3 protein: CASSKHRGMNTEAFF. CDR3 bases: TGTGCCAGCAGCAAACACAGGGGGATGAACACTGAAGCTTTCTTT.

The gene calls are TRBV29-1 and TRBJ1-4; D not certain. With 0 bases removed from V and 8 bases from J, the gap between germline ends came to 13 bases. In germline, CDR1 is SQVTM, CDR2 ANQGSEA. This CDR3 contains 14 residues. The CDR3 sequence: CSVEDGLGSEKLFF. For the CDR3, the DNA is TGCAGCGTTGAAGACGGACTGGGCTCCGAAAAACTGTTTTTT.

V is TRBV7-6 and J is TRBJ2-1; 7 bases align to TRBD2. V gave up 2 bases and J gave up 9 bases; unmatched junction bases: 7. Per the germline V gene, CDR1 is SGHVS and CDR2 is FNYEAQ. The CDR3 has 14 residues. CDR3 nucleotides: TGTGCCAGCAGCTTACCCGCTGGGGGGGGTGAGCAGTTCTTC. Translated: CASSLPAGGGEQFF.

V is TRBV2 and J is TRBJ2-7; D is unresolved. V was trimmed by 2 bases and J by 4 bases, leaving 3 bases between them. The CDR3 has 11 residues. CDR1 is SNHLY, CDR2 FYNNEI, per germline. The CDR3 DNA reads as TGTGCCAGCAGTGAACGGTACGAGCAGTACTTC. It codes for CASSERYEQYF.

The genes are TRBV11-2 and TRBJ2-6, with D tentatively TRBD1 (5 bases). CDR3 length: 19 residues. CDR1 is SGHAT, CDR2 FQNNGV, per germline. Trimming removed 4 bases at V and 0 bases at J, with 19 bases between. The CDR3 protein is CASSSSVGAPNSGANVLTF. DNA for the CDR3: TGTGCCAGCAGCTCCTCCGTAGGGGCCCCCAACTCTGGGGCCAACGTCCTGACTTTC.

The rearrangement uses TRBV3-1 (or the pseudogene TRBV3-2) and TRBJ2-3; TRBD1 is a possible D gene (6 bases). CDR1 LGHDT and CDR2 YNNKEL come from the germline V gene (reference sequence). V lost 5 bases, J lost 3 bases, and 15 bases lay in between. The CDR3 extends over 15 amino acids. The CDR3 loop is CASSEQGGGTDTQYF. In nucleotides, the CDR3 is TGTGCCAGCAGCGAACAGGGTGGTGGGACAGATACGCAGTATTTT.

The rearrangement joins TRBV11-1 to TRBJ2-7; D gene ambiguous. This CDR3 is 13 amino acids long. The ends were cut back, 2 bases at V and 2 bases at J, with 7 bases in the middle. The V gene's germline CDR1 is SGHAT and CDR2 FQDESV (reference sequence). CDR3 in DNA: TGTGCCAGCAGCTTATCCGGAGCCTACGAGCAGTACTTC. It translates to CASSLSGAYEQYF.

The CDR3 DNA is TGTGCCAGCAGCTTAGTGGCGGGGGGGCCCTTAGAGACCCAGTACTTC. It is translated as CASSLVAGGPLETQYF. This sequence joins TRBV7-7 and TRBJ2-5; 9 bases fit TRBD2. Trimming at V came to 1 base and at J to 4 bases, leaving 7 bases not matched to a gene. Germline values: CDR1 SSHAT, CDR2 FNYEAQ (reference sequence). This CDR3 is built from 16 residues.

The chain has TRBV5-4 and TRBJ1-2, with D unresolved. This CDR3 comprises 14 residues. Deletions cut 4 bases from V and 3 bases from J, with 13 bases between. CDR1 is SGHNT, CDR2 YYREEE, per germline (reference sequence). The CDR3 DNA is TGTGCCAGCAGCCTGGGAGGAGCAGACTATGGCTACACCTTC. Amino acids: CASSLGGADYGYTF.

The chain combines TRBV10-3 with TRBJ1-6, with D possibly being TRBD1 (6 bases). This CDR3 region has 15 residues. Germline CDR1 is ENHRY and CDR2 is SYGVKD. Trimming removed 3 bases at V and 6 bases at J, with 12 bases between. The CDR3, as DNA: TGTGCCATCAGTGATCAGGGGACCGCTAATTCACCCCTCCACTTT. Translation: CAISDQGTANSPLHF.

The chain has TRBV6-5 and TRBJ1-6, with 10 bases identical to TRBD1. Germline CDR1 and CDR2: MNHEY and SVGAGI. This CDR3 has 14 residues. Trimming cost V 5 bases and J 7 bases; bases outside gene matches: 2. The CDR3 nucleotides are TGTGCCAGCAGTCCGGGACAGGGGAATTCACCCCTCCACTTT. Protein: CASSPGQGNSPLHF.

V usage is TRBV7-2 and J usage is TRBJ1-4, with D hard to call. Trimming removed 1 base at V and 1 base at J, with 10 bases between. Germline loops: CDR1 SGHTA, CDR2 FQGNSA. The CDR3 extends over 16 amino acids. CDR3 coding DNA: TGTGCCAGCAGCTTAGATGGAGTTGGAACTAATGAAAAACTGTTTTTT. Protein sequence: CASSLDGVGTNEKLFF.

This chain joins TRBV3-1 (or the pseudogene TRBV3-2) and TRBJ2-1; possibly TRBD1 for D (5 bases). Germline values: CDR1 LGHDT, CDR2 YNNKEL (reference sequence). The CDR3 loop spans 15 amino acids. V was clipped by 1 base and J by 2 bases, with 9 bases between them. The CDR3 DNA follows: TGTGCCAGCAGCCAAGCCCTAGGGGCCTACAATGAGCAGTTCTTC. Residues: CASSQALGAYNEQFF.